This T cell receptor (beta chain) was recorded in a study of blood T cell repertoires in COVID-19. Study overall: The analysed material was cDNA or gDNA that came from T cells, B-cell-depleted T cells, or PBMCs.

Looked up from germline, CDR1 is LGHDT and CDR2 is YNNKEL (reference sequence). Trimming took 1 base from V and 4 from J, leaving 8 bases between them. This CDR3 is 14 amino acids long. Using immunoSEQ multiplex PCR, the repertoire was profiled, and TCRdb retains in-frame clones only, with some absent. The sample has approximately 350,000 clones; 88% are singletons. This chain connects TRBV3-1 (or the pseudogene TRBV3-2) to TRBJ1-3, with D perhaps TRBD1 (6 bases). This receptor was taken from a woman aged 70-85 years with COVID-19, enrolled during active disease. Specimen: peripheral blood. The CDR3 bases are TGTGCCAGCAGCCAAGCAGGGACAGGAAACACCATATATTTT. As protein: CASSQAGTGNTIYF.